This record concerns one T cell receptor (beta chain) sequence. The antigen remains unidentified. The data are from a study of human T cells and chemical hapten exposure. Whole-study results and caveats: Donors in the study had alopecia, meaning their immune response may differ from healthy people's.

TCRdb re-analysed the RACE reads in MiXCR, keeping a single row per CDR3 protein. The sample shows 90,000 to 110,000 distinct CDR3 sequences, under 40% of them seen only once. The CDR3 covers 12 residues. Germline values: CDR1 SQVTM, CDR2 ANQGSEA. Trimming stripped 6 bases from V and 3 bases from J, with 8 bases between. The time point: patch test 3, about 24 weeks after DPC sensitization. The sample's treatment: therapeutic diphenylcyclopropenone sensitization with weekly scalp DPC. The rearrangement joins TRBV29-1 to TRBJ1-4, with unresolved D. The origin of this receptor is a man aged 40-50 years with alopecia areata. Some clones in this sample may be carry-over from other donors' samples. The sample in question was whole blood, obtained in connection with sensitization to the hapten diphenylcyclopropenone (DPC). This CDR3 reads CSVAWPNEKLFF. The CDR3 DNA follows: TGCAGCGTGGCCTGGCCTAATGAAAAACTGTTTTTT.